Each of the 9 T cell receptor beta chains below was sequenced from the same sample in a study of blood T cell repertoires in COVID-19. Generated by immunoSEQ multiplex PCR, the TCRdb table keeps only in-frame clones and is missing some. The data show approximately 240,000 clones, roughly nine tenths seen once. Source material: peripheral blood. The receptors derive from a young woman who had recovered from COVID-19.

CDR3 sequence reads: CASSLMGQADGYTF. Here the CDR3 DNA reads TGTGCCAGCAGCTTAATGGGGCAGGCGGATGGCTACACCTTC. This rearrangement joins TRBV7-3 to TRBJ1-2, with a possible D match to TRBD1 (5 bases). Germline loops: CDR1 SGHTA, CDR2 FQGTGA. V dropped 1 base and J dropped 6 bases, with 12 bases sitting between them. CDR3 length equals 14 residues.

This rearrangement joins TRBV19 to TRBJ1-1; D may be TRBD1 (5 bases). V was trimmed by 5 bases and J by 4 bases, leaving 20 bases between them. The CDR3 runs to 16 residues. Looked up from germline, CDR1 is LNHDA and CDR2 is SQIVND (reference sequence). CDR3 region: CASSFIGHGRSTEAFF. In DNA, the CDR3 is TGTGCCAGTAGTTTTATAGGACATGGTCGATCCACTGAAGCTTTCTTT.

The V gene is TRBV6-1, the J gene TRBJ1-4; 10 bases match TRBD1. The CDR3 is 16 amino acids. The V gene end was trimmed by 4 bases and the J gene end by 8 bases; junction bases not matched to a gene: 10. Germline lookup yields CDR1 MNHNS and CDR2 SASEGT. CDR3 DNA sequence: TGTGCCAGCAGTGGCTCCGGACAGGGGGGATGGGAAAAACTGTTTTTT. Amino acid sequence: CASSGSGQGGWEKLFF.

This clone was found once. J is TRBJ2-7 and V is TRBV21-1; the table's D call TRBD1 went unverified against the DNA. TRBV21-1 is annotated as a pseudogene. This CDR3 has 20 amino acids. CDR3 nucleotides: TGTGCCAGCAGCAGACCATGTCCTAACAAGACCAGGGTTTTCCACTACGAGCAGTACTTC. Translating it yields CASSRPCPNKTRVFHYEQYF.

This clone was found a few times. This chain joins TRBV7-3 and TRBJ2-1, with a weak D call TRBD2 (6 bases). Germline CDR1 SGHTA, CDR2 FQGTGA. This CDR3 contains 16 residues. V lost 8 bases and J lost 3, with 20 bases in between. The CDR3 loop reads CASGSGGAPIYNEQFF. CDR3 in DNA: TGTGCCAGCGGTTCCGGAGGGGCCCCGATCTACAATGAGCAGTTCTTC.

CDR3 residues: CASSETSGDTQYF. The CDR3, as DNA: TGCGCCAGCAGCGAAACTAGCGGGGATACGCAGTATTTT. The genes are TRBV5-1 and TRBJ2-3, with 9 bases matching TRBD2. This CDR3 has 13 residues. With V trimmed by 4 bases and J by 6 bases, 3 bases remained unmatched. Germline V gene sequence: CDR1 SGHRS, CDR2 YFSETQ.

This clone was detected only once. The CDR3 spells CASKAGGFNEKLFF. As DNA, the CDR3 is TGTGCCAGCAAAGCAGGGGGATTTAATGAAAAACTGTTTTTT. The chain uses TRBV11-2 and TRBJ1-4, with TRBD1 identical over 7 bases. The V gene end was trimmed by 7 bases and the J gene end by 4 bases; junction bases not matched to a gene: 6. Germline CDR1 SGHAT, CDR2 FQNNGV. The CDR3 consists of 14 residues.

The V and J genes are TRBV5-6 and TRBJ1-1; TRBD1 agrees at 10 bases. CDR1 SGHDT and CDR2 YYEEEE come from the germline V gene. The CDR3 length is 16 residues. V lost 1 base, J lost 3 bases, and 6 bases stayed unmatched. The CDR3 is CASSLYDRGPYTEAFF. The DNA of the CDR3 is TGTGCCAGCAGCTTGTACGACAGGGGGCCGTACACTGAAGCTTTCTTT. Drawing the rest from reference TRBV5-6 and TRBJ1-1, the complete variable domain is DAGVTQSPTHLIKTRGQQVTLRCSPKSGHDTVSWYQQALGQGPQFIFQYYEEEERQRGNFPDRFSGHQFPNYSSELNVNALLLGDSALYLCASSLYDRGPYTEAFFGQGTRLTVV.

The genes are TRBV19 and TRBJ1-5, with 7 bases fitting TRBD1. After removal of 7 bases from V and 3 bases from J, the junction contained 6 bases not matched to a gene. The CDR3 covers 14 residues. Germline V lookup: CDR1 LNHDA, CDR2 SQIVND (reference sequence). For the CDR3, the DNA is TGTGCCAGTACCCTAGGGGGCTTCAATCAGCCCCAGCATTTT. Translation gives CASTLGGFNQPQHF.